A selection of T cell receptor beta chains follows, all from one sample in a study of T-cell reconstitution after alpha-beta-depleted transplantation in children. TCRdb analysed the PCR reads with MiXCR anew, one entry per CDR3 protein. The sample holds 120,000 to 150,000 distinct CDR3 sequences, roughly 9% seen once. The sequencing used PBMCs, mostly from graft donor cells, collected 180 days after TCRalphabeta/CD19-depleted stem cell transplant. The receptors originated from a female patient aged 2-9 years who had a stem cell transplant for congenital amegakaryocytic thrombocytopenia, so the T cells may come from the graft donor. Each CDR3 is given with its conserved first and last residue. A D gene is named only where the DNA matches it firmly. Clone size is not always given. Where it is, it says once, few, many or a class for expanded clones.

CDR3nt	CDR3aa	j_gene	d_gene	abundance	v_gene
TGCAGCGCCCAAGGACAGGGGGCCGTTGAGACCCAGTACTTC	CSAQGQGAVETQYF	TRBJ2-5	TRBD1	many	TRBV29-1
TGTGCCAGCAGCTTAGCCCGACAGAGACAGACCCAGTACTTC	CASSLARQRQTQYF	TRBJ2-5	NA	many	TRBV7-8
TGTGCCAGCAGTTCCGTGACCCCGGACAGGGTCCTTGGAAACACCATATATTTT	CASSSVTPDRVLGNTIYF	TRBJ1-3	TRBD1	many	TRBV6-5
TGTGCCAGCAGTTTAGGGGCCTCCTACGAGCAGTACTTC	CASSLGASYEQYF	TRBJ2-7	NA	many	TRBV12-3/TRBV12-4
TGTGCCAGCAGTTGGACAGGGATGCACTACGAGCAGTACTTC	CASSWTGMHYEQYF	TRBJ2-7	TRBD1	NA	TRBV12-3/TRBV12-4
TGTGCCAGCAGTGGGGACGACAGGGTCACTGAAGCTTTCTTT	CASSGDDRVTEAFF	TRBJ1-1	TRBD1	many	TRBV6-4
TGTGCCAGCAGTTACCGACCTACAGATACGCAGTATTTT	CASSYRPTDTQYF	TRBJ2-3	NA	many	TRBV6-4
TGTGCCTGGAGTCTTTTCCTAGACAGGGGAGGGGATACGCAGTATTTT	CAWSLFLDRGGDTQYF	TRBJ2-3	NA	many	TRBV30
TGTGCCAGCAGTTACTCGACCGGGCCCCAGCATTTT	CASSYSTGPQHF	TRBJ1-5	NA	many	TRBV6-6
TGCAGTGCTAGAGATCGGTGGCGAAATCAGCCCCAGCATTTT	CSARDRWRNQPQHF	TRBJ1-5	NA	many	TRBV20-1
TGTGCCTGGAGTGCGGACAGGGGGCGCGAAAAACTGTTTTTT	CAWSADRGREKLFF	TRBJ1-4	TRBD1	NA	TRBV30
TGTGCCAGCAGTGAATGGGACAGGGACTACGAGCAGTACTTC	CASSEWDRDYEQYF	TRBJ2-7	TRBD1	NA	TRBV25-1
TGTGCCACCCCGGGACACTATCGTATTGGGAATTACAATGAGCAGTTCTTC	CATPGHYRIGNYNEQFF	TRBJ2-1	NA	many	TRBV3-1
TGTGCCAGCAGCCCTTCCGTACTAGCCAAAAACATTCAGTACTTC	CASSPSVLAKNIQYF	TRBJ2-4	NA	many	TRBV12-3/TRBV12-4
TGTGCCAGCAACATCCCCCCTCCCCACAATGAGCAGTTCTTC	CASNIPPPHNEQFF	TRBJ2-1	NA	many	TRBV7-2
TGTGCCAGCAGCTTACTCTGGACTCGCAATGAGCAGTTCTTC	CASSLLWTRNEQFF	TRBJ2-1	NA	few	TRBV11-2
TGTGCCAGCAGTTCACAGGGTCTAAGGGATGGCTACACCTTC	CASSSQGLRDGYTF	TRBJ1-2	NA	many	TRBV28
TGCGCCAGCAGACCATCAGGGGGCGCGATTTCCTACGAGCAGTACTTC	CASRPSGGAISYEQYF	TRBJ2-7	TRBD1	NA	TRBV5-1
TGCAGCGTTCGTACAGCCAGCAATCAGCCCCAGCATTTT	CSVRTASNQPQHF	TRBJ1-5	NA	many	TRBV29-1
TGCAGTGCTTCAAACAACAATGAGCAGTTCTTC	CSASNNNEQFF	TRBJ2-1	NA	many	TRBV20-1
TGTGCCAGCAGCTTACTCGGACAGGGGGCTCAAGGGCAGTTCTTC	CASSLLGQGAQGQFF	TRBJ2-1	TRBD1	many	TRBV7-8
TGTGCCAGCAGCTCGCACGGGAAAGGGAGCAATCAGCCCCAGCATTTT	CASSSHGKGSNQPQHF	TRBJ1-5	NA	few	TRBV7-2
TGCGCCAGCAGCTTGTCGGTCCAGGCGTACGAGCAGTACTTC	CASSLSVQAYEQYF	TRBJ2-7	NA	few	TRBV5-1
TGTGCCAGCAGTGAAGGGTTAGCGGGGGGCTACGAGCAGTACTTC	CASSEGLAGGYEQYF	TRBJ2-7	TRBD2	many	TRBV2
TGTGCCTGGTCAGGGGGCGCCACTGAAGCTTTCTTT	CAWSGGATEAFF	TRBJ1-1	TRBD1	NA	TRBV30